Listed below are T cell receptor beta chains from one sample, sequenced in a study of T-cell reconstitution after alpha-beta-depleted transplantation in children. A single record per CDR3 protein comes from TCRdb applying MiXCR to the PCR reads. Of about a million distinct CDR3 sequences in the sample, about 30% are singletons; the top ten hold 28%. This specimen consisted of PBMCs, mostly from graft donor cells, obtained 360 days after TCRalphabeta/CD19-depleted stem cell transplant. Receptor source: a boy under two years old who had a stem cell transplant for SCID, so the T cells may come from the graft donor. CDR3s include the opening cysteine and the closing phenylalanine or tryptophan. The D gene is left open where the match is weak. Rows may omit the clone size; those that give it use once, few, many or a size class.

>TRBV5-1|.|.|TRBJ2-1
TGCGCCAGCAGCTTTCGTAGGGAGGATAACAATGAGCAGTTCTTC
CASSFRREDNNEQFF
>TRBV20-1|few|.|TRBJ2-3
TGCAGTGCTCGGAGCGGCCCTAGCACAGATACGCAGTATTTT
CSARSGPSTDTQYF
>TRBV5-1|.|TRBD1|TRBJ1-1
TGCGCCAGCAGCTCCCAAGCAACAGGGGGCACTGAAGCTTTCTTT
CASSSQATGGTEAFF
>TRBV2|once|.|TRBJ2-5
TGTGCCAGCAAGCAAGGTCAGGTAGAGACCCAGTACTTC
CASKQGQVETQYF
>TRBV5-1|many|.|TRBJ2-2
TGCGCCAGCAGCTCCGGATCAGGGGTCACCGGGGAGCTGTTTTTT
CASSSGSGVTGELFF
>TRBV29-1|.|TRBD1|TRBJ1-2
TGCAGCGTTGAAGGAGGGGGATCGGCGGGACAGGGGTGGAATGGCTACACCTTC
CSVEGGGSAGQGWNGYTF
>TRBV4-1|.|TRBD2|TRBJ2-1
TGCGCCAGCAGCCAAGTCCGCGGGGGGGCCCCCAATGAGCAGTTCTTC
CASSQVRGGAPNEQFF
>TRBV7-2|many|TRBD2|TRBJ2-5
TGTGCCAGCAGCTTATGGGCCGGGACTAGCGGGGAAGAGACCCAGTACTTC
CASSLWAGTSGEETQYF
>TRBV4-3|.|.|TRBJ2-7
TGCGCCAGCAGCCAAGATACGGCTCAGGGCTACGAGCAGTACTTC
CASSQDTAQGYEQYF
>TRBV20-1|.|TRBD2|TRBJ2-1
TGCAGTGCTAGAGATTCGGGGGGGAATCCCTACAATGAGCAGTTCTTC
CSARDSGGNPYNEQFF
>TRBV3-1|few|TRBD1|TRBJ1-1
TGTGCCAGCAGTTACAGGGGGACCTCGACTGAAGCTTTCTTT
CASSYRGTSTEAFF
>TRBV12-3/TRBV12-4|.|.|TRBJ1-6
TGTGCCAGCAGTCTTCCCACAGGGAATAATTCACCCCTCCACTTT
CASSLPTGNNSPLHF
>TRBV12-3/TRBV12-4|.|TRBD1|TRBJ2-1
TGTGCCAGCAGTCCGACAGGGTCCCAAAACAATGAGCAGTTCTTC
CASSPTGSQNNEQFF
>TRBV3-1|few|TRBD2|TRBJ2-5
TGTGCCAGCAGCCAAGAGCGGGGGGGCGCGGAGACCCAGTACTTC
CASSQERGGAETQYF
>TRBV12-3/TRBV12-4|.|.|TRBJ2-1
TGTGCCAGCAGTTTTTGGGCTGGCGGGCGCTACAATGAGCAGTTCTTC
CASSFWAGGRYNEQFF
>TRBV7-2|.|.|TRBJ2-3
TGTGCCAGCAGCTTAGGTTTACGGGCAGGTGGAGATACGCAGTATTTT
CASSLGLRAGGDTQYF
>TRBV12-3/TRBV12-4|.|.|TRBJ2-1
TGTGCCAGCAGTTTAGTCCCAGGGTGGGGGGCCGGGAATGAGCAGTTCTTC
CASSLVPGWGAGNEQFF
>TRBV4-3|few|.|TRBJ1-1
TGCGCCAGCAGCCAAGATCGATTGATTCCGTCCGCTGAAGCTTTCTTT
CASSQDRLIPSAEAFF
>TRBV9|.|.|TRBJ1-5
TGTGCCAGCAGCGTGACGGACACCCAACCGCCCCAGCATTTT
CASSVTDTQPPQHF
>TRBV18|few|TRBD1|TRBJ2-7
TGTGCCAGCTCACCCCAGACAGGGGCAGAGTACGAGCAGTACTTC
CASSPQTGAEYEQYF
>TRBV2|once|.|TRBJ2-5
TGTGCCAGCGCAGGCGTGGGAGAGACCCAGTACTTC
CASAGVGETQYF
>TRBV19|few|TRBD1|TRBJ1-2
TGTGCCAGTCAACAGGGGGTTTTCTATGGCTACACCTTC
CASQQGVFYGYTF
>TRBV5-1|.|.|TRBJ1-1
TGCGCCAGCAGCCTGGGGAGGCGAACGAACACTGAAGCTTTCTTT
CASSLGRRTNTEAFF
>TRBV7-8|.|TRBD1|TRBJ2-1
TGTGCCAGCAGCCTACATACCCCTTACAGGGGGCGGCGGGAGCAGTTCTTC
CASSLHTPYRGRREQFF
>TRBV7-2|few|TRBD2|TRBJ2-1
TGTGCCAGCAGCTTAGCGCGACTAGCGGCAACCTTC
CASSLARLAATF
>TRBV2|few|.|TRBJ2-7
TGTGCCAGCAGGAAGGGGACAACAAGCTACGAGCAGTACTTC
CASRKGTTSYEQYF
>TRBV6-1|.|.|TRBJ2-5
TGTGCCAGCACCAACGCGGGTAGCGAGACCCAGTACTTC
CASTNAGSETQYF
>TRBV3-1|.|.|TRBJ2-5
TGTGCCAGCAGCCGAGCAGATGGTGAGACCCAGTACTTC
CASSRADGETQYF
>TRBV6-1|many|.|TRBJ2-3
TGTGCCAGCAGTCGGGCAGTCAGCACAGATACGCAGTATTTT
CASSRAVSTDTQYF